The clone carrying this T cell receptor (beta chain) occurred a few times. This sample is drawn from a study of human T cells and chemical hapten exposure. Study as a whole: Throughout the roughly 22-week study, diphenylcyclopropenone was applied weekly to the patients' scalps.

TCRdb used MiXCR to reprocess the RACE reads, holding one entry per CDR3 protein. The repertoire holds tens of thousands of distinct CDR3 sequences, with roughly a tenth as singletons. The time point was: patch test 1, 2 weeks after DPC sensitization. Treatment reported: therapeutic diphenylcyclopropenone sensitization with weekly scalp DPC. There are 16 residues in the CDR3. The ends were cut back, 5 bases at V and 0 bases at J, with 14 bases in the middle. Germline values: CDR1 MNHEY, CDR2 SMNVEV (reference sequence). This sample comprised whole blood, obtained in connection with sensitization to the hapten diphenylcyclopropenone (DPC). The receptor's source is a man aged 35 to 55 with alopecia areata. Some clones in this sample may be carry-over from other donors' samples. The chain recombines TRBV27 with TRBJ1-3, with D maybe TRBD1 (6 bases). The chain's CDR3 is CASSPYRDSSGNTIYF. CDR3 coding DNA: TGTGCCAGCAGTCCCTACAGGGACTCCTCTGGAAACACCATATATTTT.